This T cell receptor (beta chain) was recovered during a study of identifying expanded T cells in peripheral blood. Study conclusions and caveats: Differentially abundant clones: around 1.2 between replicates, about 15 at approximately two weeks, under 25 at four.

Germline CDR1 reads LNHDA; CDR2 reads SQIVND (reference sequence). This CDR3 spans 14 amino acids. Trimming removed 6 bases at V and 1 base at J, with 12 bases between. In this sample, this clone turned up a few times. Antigen: not known. Method: immunoSEQ multiplex PCR; TCRdb's copy keeps in-frame clones and lacks some. The sample lists about 78,000 clones; around 89% were seen once. During the collection period, no donor immune events like infections were recorded. The receptor was derived from a person between 18 and 70 years old in good health. This chain uses TRBV19 with TRBJ1-1, with D perhaps matching TRBD1 (5 bases). Sequencing input: blood. The CDR3 loop reads CASSDRTQNTEAFF. Written as DNA, the CDR3 is TGTGCCAGTAGCGACAGAACACAGAACACTGAAGCTTTCTTT.